This entry lists 12 T cell receptor beta chains sequenced from one sample in a study of blood T cells in healthy people across ages. Together with a sample-barcoded 5' primer, a J-beta primer mix was included in a second PCR lasting about 6 to 11 cycles. TCRdb fed the 5' RACE reads into MiXCR, producing one record per CDR3 protein. In the table there are approximately 1,000,000 distinct CDR3 sequences, around two fifths of which are singletons. The specimen was blood. These receptors were obtained from a man younger than 30 in good health.

The gene calls are TRBV3-1 and TRBJ2-3; D might be TRBD1 or TRBD2, each matching 7 bases. The germline V gene encodes CDR1 LGHDT and CDR2 YNNKEL (reference sequence). Trimming left V 4 bases short and J 2 bases short, with 19 bases between. The CDR3 has 17 amino acids. The CDR3 is CASSLQGGPPPTDTQYF. The CDR3 nucleotides read TGTGCCAGCAGCCTCCAGGGGGGGCCCCCACCCACAGATACGCAGTATTTT.

CDR3 amino acids: CASSQGWASGTEAFF. The DNA of the CDR3 is TGTGCCAGCAGCCAAGGATGGGCCAGTGGGACTGAAGCTTTCTTT. This rearrangement joins TRBV14 to TRBJ1-1; D uncertain. The CDR3 has 15 residues. Germline V gene data show CDR1 as SGHDN and CDR2 as FVKESK. V shed 1 base and J shed 5 bases, with 14 bases lying between them.

This clonotype came up a few times. The chain is built from TRBV6-1 and TRBJ1-5, with 8 bases that match TRBD1. V dropped 7 bases and J dropped 2; count of bases not matched to a gene: 4. The CDR3 length is 14 residues. CDR1 and CDR2 (germline): MNHNS, SASEGT. CDR3 in amino acids: CASTPGQGNQPQHF. DNA for the CDR3: TGTGCCAGCACCCCGGGACAGGGCAATCAGCCCCAGCATTTT.

The rearrangement joins TRBV29-1 to TRBJ1-2, with a weak D call TRBD1 (6 bases). V lost 6 bases, J lost 3 bases, and 11 bases lay in between. CDR1 is SQVTM and CDR2 is ANQGSEA in the germline V gene. The CDR3 is 12 residues long. CDR3 sequence (DNA): TGCAGCGTGAGGAGGGGGGACTATGGCTACACCTTC. Amino acids: CSVRRGDYGYTF.

In its sample, this clonotype was seen a few times. The chain carries TRBV20-1 and TRBJ1-6, with 7 bases fitting TRBD1. V gave up 5 bases and J gave up 9 bases; unmatched junction bases: 7. From germline, CDR1 is DFQATT and CDR2 SNEGSKA (reference sequence). This CDR3 spans 13 amino acids. In DNA, the CDR3 is TGCAGTGCTGCCCAGACAGGGTCTTCACCCCTCCACTTT. Protein product: CSAAQTGSSPLHF.

This clonotype was seen a few times. This chain connects TRBV7-9 to TRBJ2-3; perhaps TRBD2 as D (6 bases). Germline loops: CDR1 SEHNR, CDR2 FQNEAQ (reference sequence). Trimming took off 2 bases at V and 2 bases at J, with 11 bases between the two ends. CDR3 length: 15 amino acids. The CDR3 loop reads CASSLLGGDTDTQYF. The CDR3 nucleotides are TGTGCCAGCAGCTTACTGGGGGGTGACACAGATACGCAGTATTTT.

The chain joins TRBV4-3 to TRBJ1-1; D uncertain. Germline CDR1 reads LGHNA; CDR2 reads YSLEER. V lost 2 bases and J lost 11, with 15 bases in between. The CDR3 sequence is 13 residues long. Here the CDR3 DNA reads TGCGCCAGCAGCCAATTTCAAGGTTTGGGCGCTTTCTTT. Translated, it gives CASSQFQGLGAFF.

This clonotype was counted a few times. The V gene is TRBV10-3, the J gene TRBJ1-6; 7 bases agree with TRBD1. The V gene end was trimmed by 2 bases and the J gene end by 15 bases; junction bases not matched to a gene: 7. Germline V gene data show CDR1 as ENHRY and CDR2 as SYGVKD. This CDR3 has 13 residues. The CDR3 is CAISEVTGEILHF. In DNA form, the CDR3 reads TGTGCCATCAGTGAGGTCACAGGGGAAATCCTCCACTTT.

This clonotype was recorded a few times. V is TRBV18 and J is TRBJ2-3, with D unclear. The CDR3 runs to 18 residues. Germline V gives CDR1 KGHSH, CDR2 LQKENI. Trimming took 1 base from V and 2 from J, leaving 19 bases between them. The CDR3 bases are TGTGCCAGCTCACCACGTGTATACAAACCAACCAACACAGATACGCAGTATTTT. The encoded protein is CASSPRVYKPTNTDTQYF. The complete variable domain, with remaining parts taken from reference TRBV18 and TRBJ2-3, reads NAGVMQNPRHLVRRRGQEARLRCSPMKGHSHVYWYRQLPEEGLKFMVYLQKENIIDESGMPKERFSAEFPKEGPSILRIQQVVRGDSAAYFCASSPRVYKPTNTDTQYFGPGTRLTVL.

In this sample, this clonotype turned up a few times. The chain links TRBV4-1 to TRBJ2-3; 9 nucleotides match TRBD2. V trimming: 0 bases; J trimming: 4 bases; junction bases outside the gene matches: 8. Germline CDR1 and CDR2: MGHRA and YSYEKL. The CDR3 is made up of 17 amino acids. The CDR3 spells CASSQEAAGGHSDTQYF. CDR3 bases: TGCGCCAGCAGCCAAGAGGCGGCGGGGGGGCATTCAGATACGCAGTATTTT.

This clonotype was observed a few times. The chain uses TRBV20-1 and TRBJ2-1; possibly TRBD1 for D (5 bases). CDR1 is DFQATT, CDR2 SNEGSKA, per germline (reference sequence). V lost 4 bases to trimming and J lost 1 base, with 14 bases between them. This CDR3 spans 15 amino acids. CDR3 region: CSATRDSFSYNEQFF. CDR3 in DNA: TGCAGTGCTACCCGAGACAGTTTTTCCTACAATGAGCAGTTCTTC.

As regards this clonotype: At one end the junction does not follow the germline gene, possibly because of a read error. This chain links TRBV29-1 with TRBJ1-1; D is perhaps TRBD1 (6 bases). CDR1 and CDR2 from the germline V gene are SQVTM and ANQGSEA. The CDR3 is made up of 13 amino acids. The CDR3 DNA reads TGCAGCGTCGAAGGACAGCTAAGGATTGAAGCTTTCTTT. Its translation: CSVEGQLRIEAFF.